The present entry profiles one T cell receptor (beta chain) with its context. Antigen specificity is unknown. Looked up from germline, CDR1 is SGHRS and CDR2 is YFSETQ. The CDR3 length is 15 residues. Trimming at V came to 4 bases and at J to 7 bases, leaving 12 bases not matched to a gene. The data were obtained in a study of cytomegalovirus exposure and HLA in healthy donors. Overall study: Early on, a data release was issued that held 65 million to 100 million unique TCRs from HLA-typed donors. Study-level points and caveats: Highly shared variants forming one cluster were likely a sequencing artifact.

13 Jbeta primers and 60 Vbeta primers were used for the PCR. Source study methods: Among the unique TCR beta chains that a later analysis counted, some 73 million in all, 9.5 million to 11 million were shared. Data came from immunoSEQ multiplex PCR; TCRdb stores just in-frame clones and leaves some out. V and J calls and clone size follow that table, whereas D and trimming were derived from the DNA. The sample table includes tens of thousands of clones. The TCR sequence derives from a female donor in good health and CMV-seropositive. The chain combines TRBV5-1 with TRBJ1-1, with 8 bases fitting TRBD1. Material for sequencing was PBMCs. The CDR3 loop is CASSPGAGGSREAFF. Written as DNA, the CDR3 is TGCGCCAGCAGCCCCGGGGCAGGGGGCTCTCGTGAAGCTTTCTTT.